The rows below give T cell receptor beta chains drawn from one sample of a study of blood T cell repertoires in COVID-19. Here immunoSEQ multiplex PCR was the method, and the copy in TCRdb shows in-frame clones only, minus some. The data contain approximately 200,000 clones, under 90% of them seen just once; the ten biggest clones take up about 4.8%. The sample was peripheral blood. These receptors all stem from a man between 45 and 60 years old with acute or convalescent COVID-19. Both conserved end residues are part of each CDR3. The D gene is left open where the match is weak. Where a row states a size, it is once, few, many or the class of an expanded clone; other rows omit it.

d_gene	v_gene	abundance	j_gene	CDR3aa	CDR3nt
-	TRBV7-9	-	TRBJ1-1	CASSLLAENTEAFF	TGTGCCAGCAGCTTACTGGCGGAGAACACTGAAGCTTTCTTT
-	TRBV14	-	TRBJ1-1	CASRPSGNFVTEAFF	TGTGCCAGCAGGCCATCGGGGAATTTCGTCACTGAAGCTTTCTTT
TRBD1	TRBV9	-	TRBJ2-7	CASSLRQGAYEQYF	TGTGCCAGCAGCCTCCGACAGGGGGCCTACGAGCAGTACTTC
TRBD1	TRBV18	-	TRBJ1-2	CASSSGQGVNYGYTF	TGTGCCAGCTCGTCGGGACAGGGAGTAAACTATGGCTACACCTTC
-	TRBV5-1	-	TRBJ1-1	CASRDAMNTEAFF	TGCGCCAGCAGAGATGCGATGAACACTGAAGCTTTCTTT
-	TRBV3-1/TRBV3-2	-	TRBJ2-1	CASTEEGNEQFF	TGTGCCAGCACCGAGGAAGGTAATGAGCAGTTCTTC
-	TRBV7-9	-	TRBJ1-2	CASNPVVNYGYTF	TGTGCCAGCAACCCGGTGGTTAACTATGGCTACACCTTC
TRBD1	TRBV27	once	TRBJ2-7	CASTSPTGAHEQYF	TGTGCCAGCACTTCGCCGACAGGGGCCCACGAGCAGTACTTC
TRBD1	TRBV15	-	TRBJ1-2	CATSTGQGALYGYTF	TGTGCCACCAGCACGGGACAGGGGGCGTTATATGGCTACACCTTC
TRBD1	TRBV2	-	TRBJ1-2	CASRNDRGYGYTF	TGTGCCAGCAGGAACGACAGGGGCTATGGCTACACCTTC
-	TRBV6-2/TRBV6-3	-	TRBJ2-3	CASSYVGLGGDTQYF	TGTGCCAGCAGTTACGTGGGCCTCGGGGGAGATACGCAGTATTTT
TRBD2	TRBV10-3	few	TRBJ2-3	CATGGTLSTDTQYF	TGTGCCACGGGAGGGACTCTAAGCACAGATACGCAGTATTTT
TRBD1	TRBV6-1	-	TRBJ1-1	CASSGQGGRRHLWAFF	TGTGCCAGCAGTGGACAGGGGGGAAGGCGGCACTTATGGGCTTTCTTT
TRBD1	TRBV5-6	-	TRBJ1-2	CASTRQGVDGYTF	TGTGCCAGCACCCGACAGGGGGTGGATGGCTACACCTTC
-	TRBV5-1	-	TRBJ2-3	CASSLYETNTQYF	TGCGCCAGCAGCTTGTACGAGACTAATACGCAGTATTTT
TRBD1	TRBV27	-	TRBJ1-1	CASRLGQGTYGRNYTEAFF	TGTGCCAGCAGATTGGGACAGGGGACGTACGGGCGAAATTACACTGAAGCTTTCTTT
TRBD1	TRBV7-9	-	TRBJ2-3	CASSLRDSSTDTQYF	TGTGCCAGCAGCCTCCGGGACAGCAGCACAGATACGCAGTATTTT
-	TRBV6-6	-	TRBJ1-5	CASSHIRGASNQPQHF	TGTGCCAGCAGCCACATCCGGGGGGCTAGCAATCAGCCCCAGCATTTT
-	TRBV27	-	TRBJ1-5	CASSIQGQPQHF	TGTGCCAGCAGTATACAGGGACAGCCCCAGCATTTT
-	TRBV5-8	-	TRBJ1-2	CASSLYADSLYGYTF	TGTGCCAGCAGCTTGTACGCGGACAGTCTCTATGGCTACACCTTC
TRBD2	TRBV6-5	-	TRBJ2-3	CASSYGTSGYTDTQYF	TGTGCCAGCAGTTACGGGACTAGCGGTTACACAGATACGCAGTATTTT
-	TRBV5-4	-	TRBJ1-2	CASSLRVEAGGYTF	TGTGCCAGCAGCTTGAGGGTGGAGGCCGGTGGCTACACCTTC
-	TRBV6-5	-	TRBJ1-2	CASSQTGQATF	TGTGCCAGCAGTCAAACAGGGCAGGCAACCTTC
TRBD2	TRBV5-1	-	TRBJ2-5	CASSANPAGQETQYF	TGCGCCAGCAGCGCTAACCCAGCGGGGCAAGAGACCCAGTACTTC
TRBD1	TRBV5-1	once	TRBJ1-2	CASSEGQNYGYTF	TGCGCCAGCAGCGAGGGACAGAACTATGGCTACACCTTC
TRBD1	TRBV18	-	TRBJ1-5	CASSGTDNQPQHF	TGTGCCAGCTCAGGGACAGACAATCAGCCCCAGCATTTT
-	TRBV5-1	-	TRBJ1-3	CASRSTGLGNTIYF	TGCGCCAGCAGATCTACAGGGTTGGGAAACACCATATATTTT
-	TRBV24-1	-	TRBJ2-7	CATSVERQGITYEQYF	TGTGCCACCAGTGTCGAACGGCAGGGCATCACCTACGAGCAGTACTTC
TRBD1	TRBV5-1	-	TRBJ1-2	CASSPWTGVGSGYTF	TGCGCCAGCAGCCCCTGGACAGGAGTAGGATCTGGCTACACCTTC
-	TRBV2	once	TRBJ1-1	CASRSTEAFF	TGTGCCAGCAGGAGTACTGAAGCTTTCTTT
TRBD2	TRBV19	-	TRBJ2-5	CASSMDAGGVGQETQYF	TGTGCCAGTAGTATGGATGCGGGAGGAGTGGGACAAGAGACCCAGTACTTC
TRBD1	TRBV4-1	-	TRBJ1-1	CASSPGGSLNTEAFF	TGCGCCAGCAGCCCAGGGGGTTCCTTGAACACTGAAGCTTTCTTT
TRBD2	TRBV10-3	once	TRBJ2-3	CAISRSGGATDTQYF	TGTGCCATCAGCCGTAGCGGGGGGGCCACAGATACGCAGTATTTT
TRBD1	TRBV13	-	TRBJ2-1	CASSSMGQGGYNEQFF	TGTGCCAGCAGCTCAATGGGACAGGGGGGGTACAATGAGCAGTTCTTC
-	TRBV18	-	TRBJ2-1	CASSPEGGNRNEQFF	TGTGCCAGCTCACCAGAGGGGGGGAACCGGAATGAGCAGTTCTTC
TRBD1	TRBV6-2/TRBV6-3	-	TRBJ1-4	CASSSGQGPTNEKLFF	TGTGCCAGCAGTTCTGGACAGGGACCAACTAATGAAAAACTGTTTTTT
-	TRBV3-1/TRBV3-2	-	TRBJ2-7	CASSQDLTNRLKSYEQYF	TGTGCCAGCAGCCAAGATCTGACGAACAGGCTAAAATCCTACGAGCAGTACTTC
TRBD1	TRBV4-1	-	TRBJ2-7	CASSQSGTGEIYEQYF	TGCGCCAGCAGCCAATCCGGGACAGGGGAAATTTACGAGCAGTACTTC
TRBD1	TRBV5-5	-	TRBJ1-5	CASSLSGTDSQPQHF	TGTGCCAGCAGCTTGTCGGGGACAGACTCTCAGCCCCAGCATTTT
-	TRBV27	-	TRBJ1-5	CASRPNPGNQPQHF	TGTGCCAGCAGACCAAACCCAGGCAATCAGCCCCAGCATTTT
-	TRBV6-6	-	TRBJ1-2	CASSYSIGGQYGYTF	TGTGCCAGCAGTTACTCGATCGGCGGGCAATATGGCTACACCTTC
TRBD1	TRBV30	-	TRBJ1-5	CAWSGGQGRSQPQHF	TGTGCCTGGAGTGGGGGACAGGGTAGAAGTCAGCCCCAGCATTTT
-	TRBV6-5	few	TRBJ1-1	CASRQGSTEAFF	TGTGCCAGCAGGCAGGGAAGCACTGAAGCTTTCTTT
TRBD1	TRBV5-1	-	TRBJ2-3	CASSTGTATDTQYF	TGCGCCAGCAGCACCGGGACAGCCACAGATACGCAGTATTTT
TRBD1	TRBV14	-	TRBJ1-2	CASSQGTGGGYGYTF	TGTGCCAGCAGCCAAGGGACAGGGGGCGGCTATGGCTACACCTTC
-	TRBV14	-	TRBJ2-6	CASSQYRSGANVLTF	TGTGCCAGCAGCCAATACAGATCTGGGGCCAACGTCCTGACTTTC
TRBD1	TRBV5-4	-	TRBJ2-3	CASSRDRGDTDTQYF	TGTGCCAGCAGCCGAGACAGGGGCGACACAGATACGCAGTATTTT
-	TRBV6-5	few	TRBJ1-6	CASSRRGQSDSPLHF	TGTGCCAGCAGTCGCAGAGGACAGTCGGATTCACCCCTCCACTTT
-	TRBV28	once	TRBJ2-1	CASHGWVRGEQFF	TGTGCCAGCCATGGTTGGGTGAGAGGGGAGCAGTTCTTC
TRBD1	TRBV5-1	-	TRBJ2-7	CASSPGGTGFYEQYF	TGCGCCAGCAGCCCCGGGGGGACAGGGTTCTACGAGCAGTACTTC
-	TRBV5-4	-	TRBJ1-2	CASSLEQGLGYTF	TGTGCCAGCAGCTTGGAGCAGGGCTTGGGCTACACCTTC
TRBD1	TRBV5-1	-	TRBJ1-5	CASSLGGANEQPQHF	TGCGCCAGCAGCTTAGGGGGCGCTAATGAGCAGCCCCAGCATTTT
TRBD1	TRBV5-4	-	TRBJ2-5	CASSLSGQLKETQYF	TGTGCCAGCAGCTTGTCGGGACAGCTAAAAGAGACCCAGTACTTC
-	TRBV21-1	-	TRBJ1-5	CASSIIPRRDRGPGSNQPQHF	TGTGCCAGCAGCATCATACCCCGGAGGGACAGGGGTCCAGGGAGCAATCAGCCCCAGCATTTT
-	TRBV4-1	-	TRBJ1-1	CASSGGRGSNTEAFF	TGCGCCAGCAGCGGGGGGAGGGGTTCGAACACTGAAGCTTTCTTT
-	TRBV7-9	-	TRBJ1-3	CASSLGRGPHGNTIYF	TGTGCCAGCAGCTTAGGGAGGGGACCGCATGGAAACACCATATATTTT
-	TRBV18	-	TRBJ2-1	CASSPAPSNEQFF	TGTGCCAGCTCACCGGCACCCTCCAATGAGCAGTTCTTC